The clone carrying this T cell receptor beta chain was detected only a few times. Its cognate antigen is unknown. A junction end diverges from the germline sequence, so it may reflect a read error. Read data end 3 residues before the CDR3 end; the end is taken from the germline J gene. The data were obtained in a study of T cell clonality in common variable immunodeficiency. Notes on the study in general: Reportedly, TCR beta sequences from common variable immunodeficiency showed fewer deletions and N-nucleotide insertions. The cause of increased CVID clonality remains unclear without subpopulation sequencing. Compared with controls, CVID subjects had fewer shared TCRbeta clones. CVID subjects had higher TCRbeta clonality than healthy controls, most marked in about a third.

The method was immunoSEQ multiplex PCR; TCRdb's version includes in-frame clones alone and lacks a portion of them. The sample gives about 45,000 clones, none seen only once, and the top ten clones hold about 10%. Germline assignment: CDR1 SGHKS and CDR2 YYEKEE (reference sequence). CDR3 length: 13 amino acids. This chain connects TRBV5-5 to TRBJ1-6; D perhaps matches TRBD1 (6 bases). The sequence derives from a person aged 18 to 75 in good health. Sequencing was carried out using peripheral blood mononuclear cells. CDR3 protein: CAGSFGGRSPLHF. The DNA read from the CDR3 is TGTGCCGGCAGCTTCGGGGGGCGATCACCC.